A selection of T cell receptor beta chains follows, all from one sample in a study of blood T cell repertoires in COVID-19. Libraries were prepared by immunoSEQ multiplex PCR; TCRdb keeps only in-frame clonotypes and omits some of them. This sample has a few hundred thousand clones; roughly 80% occur once, and the top ten carry 5%. The sample comprised PBMCs or T cells enriched from blood (not recorded which). All receptors derive from a man aged 35 to 55 who had been exposed to COVID-19. Each CDR3 is given with its conserved first and last residue. The order of the fields is clone size, V gene, J gene, D gene, CDR3 protein, CDR3 DNA. The D gene is left open where the match is weak. The size entry is marked missing in some rows and otherwise reads once, few, many or a size class.

NA	TRBV5-1	TRBJ1-1	NA	CASSAQGMNTEAFF	TGCGCCAGCAGCGCACAGGGAATGAACACTGAAGCTTTCTTT
NA	TRBV13	TRBJ2-7	NA	CASSFGGSRDSPYEQYF	TGTGCCAGCAGCTTTGGGGGCTCCCGCGACTCCCCCTACGAGCAGTACTTC
NA	TRBV19	TRBJ1-5	NA	CASARRTGENQPQHF	TGTGCCAGTGCTAGAAGAACAGGCGAGAATCAGCCCCAGCATTTT
few	TRBV6-5	TRBJ1-1	NA	CASSREGRGTEAFF	TGTGCCAGCAGTAGGGAGGGGCGCGGCACTGAAGCTTTCTTT
NA	TRBV30	TRBJ1-4	NA	CACQDSSRKKLFF	TGTGCCTGCCAGGACAGCTCGCGCAAAAAACTGTTTTTT
NA	TRBV11-1	TRBJ2-3	TRBD2	CASSTGLAVGDTQYF	TGTGCCAGCAGCACGGGACTAGCGGTTGGGGATACGCAGTATTTT
NA	TRBV5-8	TRBJ2-7	NA	CASSRRLSYEQYF	TGTGCCAGCAGCCGTAGATTATCCTACGAGCAGTACTTC
once	TRBV10-3	TRBJ2-3	NA	CATGDSTDTQYF	TGTGCCACCGGGGACTCCACAGATACGCAGTATTTT
NA	TRBV3-1/TRBV3-2	TRBJ2-2	NA	CASSLKAELFF	TGTGCCAGCAGCTTAAAAGCGGAGCTGTTTTTT
few	TRBV7-2	TRBJ2-1	TRBD1	CASSFGTGGNEQFF	TGTGCCAGCAGCTTTGGGACAGGGGGAAATGAGCAGTTCTTC
NA	TRBV5-4	TRBJ2-2	TRBD2	CASSLRASGSSSGELFF	TGTGCCAGCAGCTTGCGGGCTAGCGGGAGTAGCTCCGGGGAGCTGTTTTTT
NA	TRBV19	TRBJ1-3	NA	CASSMSAGRRNTIYF	TGTGCCAGTAGTATGAGTGCGGGCCGTAGAAACACCATATATTTT
NA	TRBV4-2	TRBJ1-4	NA	CASSQEGNRDEKLFF	TGTGCCAGCAGCCAAGAGGGAAACAGGGATGAAAAACTGTTTTTT
NA	TRBV7-3	TRBJ1-5	NA	CASSQSGGNQPQHF	TGTGCCAGCAGCCAGTCGGGGGGGAATCAGCCCCAGCATTTT
few	TRBV10-3	TRBJ2-7	NA	CAISAAEKYEQYF	TGTGCCATCAGTGCGGCGGAGAAATACGAGCAGTACTTC
NA	TRBV3-1/TRBV3-2	TRBJ1-2	TRBD1	CASSYRQGARYTF	TGTGCCAGCAGCTACCGACAGGGGGCTCGCTACACCTTC
NA	TRBV5-5	TRBJ1-1	NA	CASSLMGNAGNTEAFF	TGTGCCAGCAGCTTGATGGGGAACGCGGGGAACACTGAAGCTTTCTTT
once	TRBV12-3/TRBV12-4	TRBJ2-1	NA	CASRLTVYNEQFF	TGTGCCAGCAGATTGACTGTCTACAATGAGCAGTTCTTC
NA	TRBV2	TRBJ2-6	NA	CASSLTARSGANVLTF	TGTGCCAGCAGCTTGACAGCAAGGTCTGGGGCCAACGTCCTGACTTTC
NA	TRBV2	TRBJ2-1	TRBD1	CASRTGGYNEQFF	TGTGCCAGCAGGACAGGGGGGTACAATGAGCAGTTCTTC
NA	TRBV10-3	TRBJ2-7	TRBD2	CASIAGLAGVYEQYF	TGTGCCAGCATCGCCGGACTAGCGGGAGTGTACGAGCAGTACTTC
few	TRBV19	TRBJ1-5	NA	CASSIQLREPQHF	TGTGCCAGTAGTATTCAACTCAGGGAACCCCAGCATTTT
few	TRBV29-1	TRBJ1-1	NA	CSVDSGTEAFF	TGCAGCGTTGACTCGGGAACTGAAGCTTTCTTT
NA	TRBV25-1	TRBJ1-3	NA	CASSVIGFGNTIYF	TGTGCCAGCAGTGTTATCGGGTTCGGAAACACCATATATTTT
NA	TRBV11-3	TRBJ2-1	TRBD2	CASSLGTSGEQFF	TGTGCCAGCAGCCTCGGGACTAGCGGAGAGCAGTTCTTC
few	TRBV5-4	TRBJ1-1	NA	CASSPNNRVSNTEAFF	TGTGCCAGCAGCCCAAACAACAGGGTTTCGAACACTGAAGCTTTCTTT
once	TRBV5-1	TRBJ1-2	TRBD1	CASSLVYHSGTGGGYTF	TGCGCCAGCAGCTTGGTGTATCATTCCGGGACAGGGGGTGGCTACACCTTC
NA	TRBV6-5	TRBJ1-3	NA	CASSSRPGTIYF	TGTGCCAGCAGTTCTCGCCCCGGCACCATATATTTT
NA	TRBV19	TRBJ1-2	NA	CASSMGAKTPLPNYGYTF	TGTGCCAGTAGTATGGGAGCAAAAACCCCACTCCCTAACTATGGCTACACCTTC
once	TRBV29-1	TRBJ2-3	TRBD1	CSVSPGQSTDTQYF	TGCAGCGTTTCCCCGGGACAGAGCACAGATACGCAGTATTTT
NA	TRBV9	TRBJ2-5	NA	CASSDWDTQGGTQYF	TGTGCCAGCAGCGACTGGGACACCCAAGGAGGGACCCAGTACTTC
NA	TRBV10-3	TRBJ1-2	TRBD1	CAISVGLGGQNYGYTF	TGTGCCATCAGTGTCGGATTAGGGGGACAGAACTATGGCTACACCTTC